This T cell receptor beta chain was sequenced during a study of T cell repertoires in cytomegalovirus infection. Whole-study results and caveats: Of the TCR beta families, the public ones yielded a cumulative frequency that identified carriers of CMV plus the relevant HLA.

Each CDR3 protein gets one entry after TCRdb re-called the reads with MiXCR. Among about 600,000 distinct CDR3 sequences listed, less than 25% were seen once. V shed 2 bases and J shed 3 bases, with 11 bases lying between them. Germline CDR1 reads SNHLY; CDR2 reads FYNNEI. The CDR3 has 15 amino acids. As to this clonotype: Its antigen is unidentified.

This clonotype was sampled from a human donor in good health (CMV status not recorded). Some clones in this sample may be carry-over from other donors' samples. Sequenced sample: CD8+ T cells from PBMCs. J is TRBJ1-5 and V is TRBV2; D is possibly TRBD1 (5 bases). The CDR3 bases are TGTGCCAGCAGTGAATCCCGACAGTTCAATCAGCCCCAGCATTTT. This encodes CASSESRQFNQPQHF.